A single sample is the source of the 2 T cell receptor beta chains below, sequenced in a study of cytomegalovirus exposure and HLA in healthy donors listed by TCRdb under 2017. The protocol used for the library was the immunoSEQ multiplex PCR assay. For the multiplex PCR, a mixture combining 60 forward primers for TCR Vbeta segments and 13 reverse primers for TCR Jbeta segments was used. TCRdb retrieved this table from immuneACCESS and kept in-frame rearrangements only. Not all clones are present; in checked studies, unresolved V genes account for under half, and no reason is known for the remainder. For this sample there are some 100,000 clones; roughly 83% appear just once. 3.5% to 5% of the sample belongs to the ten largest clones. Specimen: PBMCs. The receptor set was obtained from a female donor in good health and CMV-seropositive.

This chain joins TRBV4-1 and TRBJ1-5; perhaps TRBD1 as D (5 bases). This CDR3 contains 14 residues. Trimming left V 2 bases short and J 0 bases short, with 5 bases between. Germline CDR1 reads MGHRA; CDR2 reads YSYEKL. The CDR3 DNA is TGCGCCAGCAGCCAACAGGGTAGCAATCAGCCCCAGCATTTT. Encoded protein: CASSQQGSNQPQHF.

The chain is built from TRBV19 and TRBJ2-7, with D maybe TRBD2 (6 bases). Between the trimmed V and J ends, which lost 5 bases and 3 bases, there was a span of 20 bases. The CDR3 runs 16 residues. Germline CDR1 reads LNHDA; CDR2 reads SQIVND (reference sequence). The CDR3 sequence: CASSSPRGTGIYEQYF. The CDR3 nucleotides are TGTGCCAGTAGTTCCCCTCGCGGGACCGGTATCTACGAGCAGTACTTC.